The T cell receptor beta chain under discussion was sequenced for a study of T cell repertoires in cytomegalovirus infection. To note about this clonotype: No antigen is known for it.

Each CDR3 protein gets one entry after TCRdb re-called the reads with MiXCR. The sample has around 710,000 distinct CDR3 sequences, roughly 28% seen once. The germline gives CDR1 MNHEY, CDR2 SMNVEV (reference sequence). Trimming shortened V by 4 bases and J by 3 bases, and 7 bases separated the two germline ends. The length of the CDR3 is 14 residues. Sequences were derived from cultured CD8+ T cells from PBMCs, sampled from culture after CMV antigen stimulation. The chain recombines TRBV27 with TRBJ1-6; no reliable D call. The receptor was derived from a human donor in good health (CMV status not recorded). Some clones in this sample may be carry-over from other donors' samples. The CDR3 DNA reads as TGTGCCAGCAGTTCGACGGTCTATAATTCACCCCTCCACTTT. As protein: CASSSTVYNSPLHF.